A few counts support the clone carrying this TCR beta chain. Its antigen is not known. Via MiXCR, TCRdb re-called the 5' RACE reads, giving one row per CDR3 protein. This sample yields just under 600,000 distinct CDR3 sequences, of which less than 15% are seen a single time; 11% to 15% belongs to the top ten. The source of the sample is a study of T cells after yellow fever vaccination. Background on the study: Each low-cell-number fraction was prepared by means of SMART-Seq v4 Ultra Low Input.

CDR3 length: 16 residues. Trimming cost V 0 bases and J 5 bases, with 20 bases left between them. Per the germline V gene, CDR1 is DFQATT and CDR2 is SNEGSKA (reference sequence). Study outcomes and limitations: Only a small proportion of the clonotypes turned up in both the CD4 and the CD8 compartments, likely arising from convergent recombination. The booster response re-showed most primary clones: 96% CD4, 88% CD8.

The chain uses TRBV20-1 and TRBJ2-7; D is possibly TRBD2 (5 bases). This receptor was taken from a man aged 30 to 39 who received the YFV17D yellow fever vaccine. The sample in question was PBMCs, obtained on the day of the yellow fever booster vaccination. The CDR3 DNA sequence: TGCAGTGCTAGAGAGCCTAGCTACAGAGCTGGAAACGAGCAGTACTTC. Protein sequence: CSAREPSYRAGNEQYF.